The 19 T cell receptor beta chains given below trace back to one sample, sequenced in a study of shared clonotypes between healthy human individuals. The naive CD8 population came from CD45RO-negative cells selected for CCR7, without terminally differentiated effector memory CD45RA+ cells. Measured with immunoSEQ multiplex PCR; TCRdb has only the in-frame clones, and not every one. The sample has around 580,000 clones, more than 95% seen once. Specimen: naive CD8+ T cells sorted from blood. These receptors all come from a man aged 25-45 years in good health.

The rearrangement links TRBV11-2 to TRBJ1-4; D remains unclear. The CDR3 runs to 12 residues. Germline V gives CDR1 SGHAT, CDR2 FQNNGV. V lost 8 bases and J 8 bases, leaving 12 bases between the germline ends. The CDR3 coding sequence is TGTGCCAGCTTCGGACGGGGAGAAAAACTGTTTTTT. Encoded protein: CASFGRGEKLFF.

This chain joins TRBV5-6 and TRBJ2-3; a weak D match, TRBD2 (5 bases). This CDR3 has 16 residues. Germline CDR1 and CDR2: SGHDT and YYEEEE. Trimming left V 0 bases short and J 4 bases short, with 15 bases between. The CDR3 coding sequence is TGTGCCAGCAGCTTGGAGCTTACGAGGGTCGCAGATACGCAGTATTTT. The encoded protein is CASSLELTRVADTQYF.

The chain joins TRBV29-1 to TRBJ1-2, with D unresolved. This CDR3 has 12 residues. The germline gives CDR1 SQVTM, CDR2 ANQGSEA. V lost 4 bases and J lost 5, with 11 bases in between. The CDR3 protein is CSVVGEEYGYTF. DNA for the CDR3: TGCAGCGTTGTTGGGGAGGAGTATGGCTACACCTTC.

The chain combines TRBV7-9 with TRBJ2-2; possible D gene TRBD1, 6 bases. The CDR3 loop spans 16 amino acids. Trimming removed 7 bases from V and 4 bases from J, with 19 bases in between. Germline-derived CDR1 and CDR2 are SEHNR and FQNEAQ (reference sequence). The CDR3 region is CASNNLQGISTGELFF. CDR3 DNA: TGTGCCAGCAATAATTTACAGGGAATCAGCACCGGGGAGCTGTTTTTT.

A remark on this clone: Additional DNA sequences in this sample encode the identical CDR3. V gene TRBV6-5 combines with J gene TRBJ2-7, with 9 bases matching TRBD1. Germline trimming cut 5 bases from V and 3 bases from J; bases unmatched to any gene: 2. This CDR3 contains 13 residues. The germline V gene has CDR1 MNHEY and CDR2 SVGAGI. CDR3 sequence: CASSLGQGYEQYF. In DNA form, the CDR3 reads TGTGCCAGCAGTCTGGGACAGGGCTACGAGCAGTACTTC.

This clone was seen a single time. One end of the junction does not line up with germline, which may come from a read error. V is TRBV7-9 and J is TRBJ2-1; no clear D. Germline V gene lookup returns CDR1 SEHNR and CDR2 FQNEAQ (reference sequence). The CDR3 length is 11 residues. The CDR3 is CASSDTNGQFF. CDR3 nucleotides: TGTGCCAGCAGCGACACTAATGGGCAGTTCTTC.

This rearrangement joins TRBV7-6 to TRBJ2-7, with 9 bases fitting TRBD1. The V segment lost 5 bases and the J segment 2 bases; nucleotides outside the gene matches: 7. The germline CDR1 and CDR2 sequences are SGHVS and FNYEAQ. The CDR3 runs to 15 residues. The CDR3 is CASSQGTGPTYEQYF. Written as DNA, the CDR3 is TGTGCCAGCAGCCAGGGGACAGGGCCTACCTACGAGCAGTACTTC.

The V and J genes are TRBV29-1 and TRBJ2-6, with D unresolved. The CDR3 has 14 residues. Per germline, CDR1 SQVTM and CDR2 ANQGSEA. The V end lost 4 bases, the J end lost 0 bases, and 7 bases lay between the germline ends. The DNA of the CDR3 is TGCAGCGTTGTAGAGAGCTCTGGGGCCAACGTCCTGACTTTC. This gives the protein CSVVESSGANVLTF.

The chain couples TRBV27 to TRBJ2-3; D is ambiguous. The V end was cut by 8 bases, the J end by 2 bases, with 8 bases between. Germline V gene lookup returns CDR1 MNHEY and CDR2 SMNVEV (reference sequence). The CDR3 covers 12 residues. The CDR3 DNA follows: TGTGCCAGCGGCCTGAACACAGATACGCAGTATTTT. Amino acid sequence: CASGLNTDTQYF.

This chain joins TRBV18 and TRBJ1-1, with no clear D. Per the germline V gene, CDR1 is KGHSH and CDR2 is LQKENI. This CDR3 region has 14 residues. V lost 2 bases to trimming and J lost 1 base, with 8 bases between them. The CDR3 coding sequence is TGTGCCAGCTCACCAAGTGTAGAGAACACTGAAGCTTTCTTT. It codes for CASSPSVENTEAFF. Full variable domain (missing parts from reference TRBV18 and TRBJ1-1): NAGVMQNPRHLVRRRGQEARLRCSPMKGHSHVYWYRQLPEEGLKFMVYLQKENIIDESGMPKERFSAEFPKEGPSILRIQQVVRGDSAAYFCASSPSVENTEAFFGQGTRLTVV.

This chain connects TRBV19 to TRBJ2-7; 11 bases fit TRBD1. Germline CDR1 reads LNHDA; CDR2 reads SQIVND (reference sequence). The CDR3 totals 15 residues. V lost 6 bases to trimming and J lost 3 bases; unmatched junction nucleotides: 7. CDR3 protein: CASSFGTGGFYEQYF. DNA for the CDR3: TGTGCCAGTAGCTTCGGGACAGGGGGTTTCTACGAGCAGTACTTC.

The chain has TRBV6-5 and TRBJ2-3, with D possibly matching TRBD2 (6 bases). Trimming cost V 8 bases and J 6 bases, with 9 bases left between them. The CDR3 extends over 11 amino acids. CDR1 and CDR2 from the germline V gene are MNHEY and SVGAGI. The CDR3 region is CASQRGDTQYF. For the CDR3, the DNA is TGTGCCAGCCAACGGGGGGATACGCAGTATTTT.

The genes are TRBV27 and TRBJ2-3, with 9 bases matching TRBD1. CDR1 is MNHEY, CDR2 SMNVEV, per germline (reference sequence). Losses at the gene ends were 4 bases for V and 4 bases for J; bases not matched to a gene: 6. The CDR3 totals 15 residues. CDR3 sequence reads: CASSYRDRVADTQYF. The CDR3 nucleotides read TGTGCCAGCAGTTACCGGGACAGGGTTGCAGATACGCAGTATTTT.

The chain uses TRBV6-1 and TRBJ2-7, with a tentative D call TRBD1 (6 bases). CDR1 is MNHNS and CDR2 is SASEGT in the germline V gene. V was trimmed by 8 bases and J by 2 bases, leaving 13 bases between them. The CDR3 is made up of 13 amino acids. The CDR3 loop reads CASQWNRAYEQYF. The CDR3, as DNA: TGTGCCAGCCAGTGGAACAGGGCCTACGAGCAGTACTTC.

The rearrangement joins TRBV14 to TRBJ1-2, with D tentatively TRBD1 (5 bases). The CDR3 loop spans 17 amino acids. V was pared by 3 bases and J by 8 bases, with 25 bases between. The germline V gene encodes CDR1 SGHDN and CDR2 FVKESK. The CDR3 spells CASSQWRAGSPREGYTF. The CDR3 DNA follows: TGTGCCAGCAGCCAGTGGAGGGCAGGGAGTCCTCGGGAAGGCTACACCTTC.

This chain uses TRBV29-1 with TRBJ1-2, with D unresolved. Germline CDR1 SQVTM, CDR2 ANQGSEA. V was clipped by 1 base and J by 7 bases, with 13 bases between them. The CDR3 length is 13 residues. The CDR3 bases are TGCAGCGTTGAAGGACTCGAGGGTGGTGGCTACACCTTC. It specifies CSVEGLEGGGYTF.

This clone has just one count. The rearrangement joins TRBV29-1 to TRBJ2-1; 8 bases fit TRBD2. V dropped 2 bases and J dropped 10; count of bases not matched to a gene: 7. The CDR3 covers 13 residues. Per the germline V gene, CDR1 is SQVTM and CDR2 is ANQGSEA. The chain's CDR3 is CSVELAGPGEQFF. The CDR3 DNA is TGCAGCGTTGAACTAGCGGGTCCTGGGGAGCAGTTCTTC.

The CDR3 reads CASSLDRANYGYTF. The CDR3 bases are TGTGCCAGCAGCTTAGACAGGGCTAACTATGGCTACACCTTC. The chain recombines TRBV11-2 with TRBJ1-2; tentatively, D is TRBD1 (5 bases). Trimming took off 0 bases at V and 0 bases at J, with 5 bases between the two ends. Germline V gene sequence: CDR1 SGHAT, CDR2 FQNNGV. The CDR3 has 14 amino acids.

Only one count was recorded for this clone. The chain recombines TRBV10-1 with TRBJ1-3; D is ambiguous. Germline CDR1 reads WNHNN; CDR2 reads SYGVQD (reference sequence). V was shortened by 3 bases and J by 0 bases, with 9 bases between the two germline ends. The CDR3 has 15 residues. The CDR3 sequence is CASSEYTSSGNTIYF. CDR3 in DNA: TGCGCCAGCAGTGAATACACATCCTCTGGAAACACCATATATTTT.